This is a list of T cell receptor beta chains from one sample in a study of blood T cell repertoires in COVID-19. Assay: immunoSEQ multiplex PCR; the TCRdb copy retains only in-frame clones and omits some. Of approximately 300,000 clones in the sample, approximately 90% were seen once. Sequenced: peripheral blood. The receptor source for this set is a woman aged 35 to 49 with acute or convalescent COVID-19. Each CDR3 is given with its conserved first and last residue. The order of the fields is CDR3 length, clone size, D gene, V gene, J gene, CDR3 DNA, CDR3 protein. D genes are given only for firm matches. Some rows mark clone size as missing; the rest say once, few, many or name a class of expanded clone.

len: 15; abundance: NA; d_gene: NA; v_gene: TRBV6-6; j_gene: TRBJ1-1; CDR3nt: TGTGCCAGCAGTCCCGTTGACGGTTTCAGGACTGAAGCTTTCTTT; CDR3aa: CASSPVDGFRTEAFF
len: 16; abundance: NA; d_gene: TRBD2; v_gene: TRBV5-1; j_gene: TRBJ2-1; CDR3nt: TGCGCCAGCACCTTTACTGAGCGGGGGGGCTTGAGTGAGCAGTTCTTC; CDR3aa: CASTFTERGGLSEQFF
len: 17; abundance: NA; d_gene: NA; v_gene: TRBV18; j_gene: TRBJ1-1; CDR3nt: TGTGCCAGCTCACTAAGGCCAACGGGGAACATGAACACTGAAGCTTTCTTT; CDR3aa: CASSLRPTGNMNTEAFF
len: 16; abundance: NA; d_gene: NA; v_gene: TRBV5-4; j_gene: TRBJ1-1; CDR3nt: TGTGCCAGCAGCTGGGGGGATGCCCGCGGGGCGAATGAAGCTTTCTTT; CDR3aa: CASSWGDARGANEAFF
len: 13; abundance: once; d_gene: NA; v_gene: TRBV5-1; j_gene: TRBJ1-2; CDR3nt: TGCGCCAGCAACGGCCAGGGCTCCTATGGCTACACCTTC; CDR3aa: CASNGQGSYGYTF
len: 13; abundance: NA; d_gene: NA; v_gene: TRBV30; j_gene: TRBJ1-4; CDR3nt: TGTGCCTGGAGTAAAGGAGGGTGGGAAAAACTGTTTTTT; CDR3aa: CAWSKGGWEKLFF
len: 14; abundance: NA; d_gene: NA; v_gene: TRBV28; j_gene: TRBJ1-5; CDR3nt: TGTGCCAGCAAGTGGACAGAAGAGAATCAGCCCCAGCATTTT; CDR3aa: CASKWTEENQPQHF
len: 19; abundance: NA; d_gene: TRBD2; v_gene: TRBV7-2; j_gene: TRBJ2-5; CDR3nt: TGTGCCAGCAGCTTAGCTTTTCGAAGGGGTTGGACTAGATCAGAGACCCAGTACTTC; CDR3aa: CASSLAFRRGWTRSETQYF
len: 18; abundance: few; d_gene: TRBD1; v_gene: TRBV4-1; j_gene: TRBJ1-3; CDR3nt: TGCGCCAGCAGCCCGAACACCTTCCTGGACAGGGATGGAAACACCATATATTTT; CDR3aa: CASSPNTFLDRDGNTIYF
len: 12; abundance: NA; d_gene: NA; v_gene: TRBV12-3/TRBV12-4; j_gene: TRBJ1-5; CDR3nt: TGTGCCAGCAGTTTAGTCGATCAGCCCCAGCATTTT; CDR3aa: CASSLVDQPQHF
len: 15; abundance: NA; d_gene: NA; v_gene: TRBV10-1; j_gene: TRBJ1-3; CDR3nt: TGCGCCAGCAATGGCAGGATCGAATGCAATGTGACCATATATTTT; CDR3aa: CASNGRIECNVTIYF
len: 16; abundance: NA; d_gene: TRBD1; v_gene: TRBV19; j_gene: TRBJ1-1; CDR3nt: TGTGCCAGTAGTTCCTCCCGGACAGGGAGGAGAGCTGAAGCTTTCTTT; CDR3aa: CASSSSRTGRRAEAFF
len: 17; abundance: NA; d_gene: NA; v_gene: TRBV5-6; j_gene: TRBJ2-5; CDR3nt: TGTGCCAGCAGCTTGGCCATGAGGATTGTGTACCAAGAGACCCAGTACTTC; CDR3aa: CASSLAMRIVYQETQYF
len: 19; abundance: NA; d_gene: TRBD2; v_gene: TRBV4-1; j_gene: TRBJ2-1; CDR3nt: TGCGCCAGCAGCCCGGGAGGGGCTAGCGGGCAAAGCTCCTACAATGAGCAGTTCTTC; CDR3aa: CASSPGGASGQSSYNEQFF
len: 14; abundance: NA; d_gene: TRBD1; v_gene: TRBV19; j_gene: TRBJ1-5; CDR3nt: TGTGCCAGTAGTATTGGGACAGGGAATCAGCCCCAGCATTTT; CDR3aa: CASSIGTGNQPQHF
len: 19; abundance: NA; d_gene: TRBD1; v_gene: TRBV18; j_gene: TRBJ2-4; CDR3nt: TGTGCCAGCTCACCACCGGTGGGGACAGCTAAAATAGCCAAAAACATTCAGTACTTC; CDR3aa: CASSPPVGTAKIAKNIQYF
len: 19; abundance: NA; d_gene: NA; v_gene: TRBV5-8; j_gene: TRBJ1-4; CDR3nt: TGTGCCAGCAGCTTGCAGACAGACCTACAGGAAACAACTAATGAAAAACTGTTTTTT; CDR3aa: CASSLQTDLQETTNEKLFF
len: 13; abundance: NA; d_gene: TRBD1; v_gene: TRBV19; j_gene: TRBJ1-2; CDR3nt: TGTGCCAGTAGTCTAGGGACAGCCTATGGCTACACCTTC; CDR3aa: CASSLGTAYGYTF
len: 12; abundance: NA; d_gene: NA; v_gene: TRBV4-1; j_gene: TRBJ1-1; CDR3nt: TGCGCCAGCAGCCAACCCGGGGAACAAGCTTTCTTT; CDR3aa: CASSQPGEQAFF
len: 13; abundance: once; d_gene: TRBD1; v_gene: TRBV30; j_gene: TRBJ1-1; CDR3nt: TGTGCCTGGGGGGGACAGGGGCTAGCTGAAGCTTTCTTT; CDR3aa: CAWGGQGLAEAFF
len: 11; abundance: NA; d_gene: NA; v_gene: TRBV27; j_gene: TRBJ1-4; CDR3nt: TGTGCCAGCAACCAGGGTGAAAAACTGTTTTTT; CDR3aa: CASNQGEKLFF
len: 15; abundance: NA; d_gene: TRBD2; v_gene: TRBV6-5; j_gene: TRBJ2-3; CDR3nt: TGTGCCAGCAACATACTAGCGAGTAGCACAGATACGCAGTATTTT; CDR3aa: CASNILASSTDTQYF
len: 12; abundance: NA; d_gene: NA; v_gene: TRBV10-3; j_gene: TRBJ2-1; CDR3nt: TGTGCCATCAGGGAACAGGGCGACGAGCAGTTCTTC; CDR3aa: CAIREQGDEQFF
len: 15; abundance: NA; d_gene: NA; v_gene: TRBV7-9; j_gene: TRBJ1-4; CDR3nt: TGTGCCAGCAGTCGAACAGGGTCACTAGGTGAAAAACTGTTTTTT; CDR3aa: CASSRTGSLGEKLFF
len: 16; abundance: NA; d_gene: NA; v_gene: TRBV19; j_gene: TRBJ2-1; CDR3nt: TGTGCCAGTAGTATTTCAAAACAGGGTTCCTACAATGAGCAGTTCTTC; CDR3aa: CASSISKQGSYNEQFF
len: 17; abundance: NA; d_gene: NA; v_gene: TRBV6-1; j_gene: TRBJ1-5; CDR3nt: TGTGCCAGCAGTGATAATTGGGGGCGGGAGAGCAATCAGCCCCAGCATTTT; CDR3aa: CASSDNWGRESNQPQHF
len: 19; abundance: NA; d_gene: TRBD1; v_gene: TRBV11-2; j_gene: TRBJ1-2; CDR3nt: TGTGCCAGCCCCCCCTGGGGTTCTATAATCCGGGACAGGTCGGATGGCTACACCTTC; CDR3aa: CASPPWGSIIRDRSDGYTF
len: 15; abundance: NA; d_gene: TRBD2; v_gene: TRBV20-1; j_gene: TRBJ2-5; CDR3nt: TGCAGTGCTAGTAGGGGCGGGGGGACCCTGGAGACCCAGTACTTC; CDR3aa: CSASRGGGTLETQYF
len: 16; abundance: NA; d_gene: TRBD2; v_gene: TRBV5-4; j_gene: TRBJ2-3; CDR3nt: TGTGCCAGCAGTCCCAAACTAGCGGGGGGGCTCGGAACGCAGTATTTT; CDR3aa: CASSPKLAGGLGTQYF
len: 14; abundance: NA; d_gene: NA; v_gene: TRBV5-1; j_gene: TRBJ1-2; CDR3nt: TGCGCCAGCAGCTTGGAGGCAGGGAGGAATGGCTACACCTTC; CDR3aa: CASSLEAGRNGYTF
len: 14; abundance: NA; d_gene: TRBD1; v_gene: TRBV5-1; j_gene: TRBJ2-1; CDR3nt: TGCGCCAGCAGCTTGGAGGGGGCTAGTTATGAGCAGTTCTTC; CDR3aa: CASSLEGASYEQFF
len: 14; abundance: NA; d_gene: NA; v_gene: TRBV5-1; j_gene: TRBJ2-1; CDR3nt: TGCGCCAGCAGCGAGGGAAGGACCGGCAATGAGCAGTTCTTC; CDR3aa: CASSEGRTGNEQFF
len: 17; abundance: NA; d_gene: TRBD1; v_gene: TRBV24-1; j_gene: TRBJ1-5; CDR3nt: TGTGCCACCAGTGATTCGAAGGACAGGGGCCCCTATCAGCCCCAGCATTTT; CDR3aa: CATSDSKDRGPYQPQHF
len: 14; abundance: NA; d_gene: NA; v_gene: TRBV10-3; j_gene: TRBJ1-1; CDR3nt: TGTGCCATCAGTGAGTCCCAGGTGAACACTGAAGCTTTCTTT; CDR3aa: CAISESQVNTEAFF
len: 14; abundance: NA; d_gene: NA; v_gene: TRBV6-5; j_gene: TRBJ1-3; CDR3nt: TGTGCCAGCAGTCTCCTGAGCTCTGGAAACACCATATATTTT; CDR3aa: CASSLLSSGNTIYF
len: 13; abundance: NA; d_gene: NA; v_gene: TRBV4-1; j_gene: TRBJ1-1; CDR3nt: TGCGCCTCACGAACGGGGGTGAGCACTGAAGCTTTCTTT; CDR3aa: CASRTGVSTEAFF
len: 14; abundance: NA; d_gene: NA; v_gene: TRBV2; j_gene: TRBJ1-2; CDR3nt: TGTGCCAGCAGTGAAATTCGGAGAGGCTATGGCTACACCTTC; CDR3aa: CASSEIRRGYGYTF
len: 15; abundance: NA; d_gene: TRBD1; v_gene: TRBV2; j_gene: TRBJ1-4; CDR3nt: TGTGCCAGCAGAGGGACAGGGGGTACTAATGAAAAACTGTTTTTT; CDR3aa: CASRGTGGTNEKLFF
len: 14; abundance: NA; d_gene: TRBD1; v_gene: TRBV5-1; j_gene: TRBJ1-1; CDR3nt: TGCGCCAGCATGCCGGGACAGGGGATCACTGAAGCTTTCTTT; CDR3aa: CASMPGQGITEAFF